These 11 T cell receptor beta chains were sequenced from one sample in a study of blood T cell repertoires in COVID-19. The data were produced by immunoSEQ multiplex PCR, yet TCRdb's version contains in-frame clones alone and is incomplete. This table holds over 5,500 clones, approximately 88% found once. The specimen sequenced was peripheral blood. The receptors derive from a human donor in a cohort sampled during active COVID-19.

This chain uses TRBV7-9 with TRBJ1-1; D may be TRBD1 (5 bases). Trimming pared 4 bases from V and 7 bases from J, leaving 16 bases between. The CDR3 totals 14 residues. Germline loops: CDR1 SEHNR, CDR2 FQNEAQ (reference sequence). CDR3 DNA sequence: TGTGCCAGCAGCTCTACCCCCATAACAGGTGAAGCTTTCTTT. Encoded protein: CASSSTPITGEAFF. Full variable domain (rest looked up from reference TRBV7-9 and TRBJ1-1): DTGVSQNPRHKITKRGQNVTFRCDPISEHNRLYWYRQTLGQGPEFLTYFQNEAQLEKSRLLSDRFSAERPKGSFSTLEIQRTEQGDSAMYLCASSSTPITGEAFFGQGTRLTVV.

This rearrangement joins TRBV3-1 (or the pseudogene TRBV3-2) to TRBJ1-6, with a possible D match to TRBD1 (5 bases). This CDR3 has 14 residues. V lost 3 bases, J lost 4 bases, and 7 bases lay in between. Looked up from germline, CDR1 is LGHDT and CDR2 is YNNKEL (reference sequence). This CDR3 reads CASSQGHYNSPLHF. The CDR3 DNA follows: TGTGCCAGCAGCCAGGGGCATTATAATTCACCCCTCCACTTT.

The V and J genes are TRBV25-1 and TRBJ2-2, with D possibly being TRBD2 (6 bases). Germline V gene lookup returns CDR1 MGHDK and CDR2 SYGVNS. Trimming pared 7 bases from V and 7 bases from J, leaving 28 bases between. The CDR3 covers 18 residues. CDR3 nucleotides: TGTGCCAGCATCGGGTCGGCGGGACCTCGTTTTCAGAACGGGGAGCTGTTTTTT. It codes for CASIGSAGPRFQNGELFF.

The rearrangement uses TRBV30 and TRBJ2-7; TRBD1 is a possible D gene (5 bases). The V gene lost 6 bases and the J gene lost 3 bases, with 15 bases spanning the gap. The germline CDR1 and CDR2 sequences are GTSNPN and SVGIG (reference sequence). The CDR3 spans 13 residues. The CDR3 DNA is TGTGCCTGCCGCAGGGTCCCCGGCTACGAGCAGTACTTC. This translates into CACRRVPGYEQYF.

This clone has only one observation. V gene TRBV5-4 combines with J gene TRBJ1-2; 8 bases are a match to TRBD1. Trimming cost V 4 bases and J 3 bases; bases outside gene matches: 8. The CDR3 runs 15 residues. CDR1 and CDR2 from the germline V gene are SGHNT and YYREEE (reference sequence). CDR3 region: CASSISDRGYYGYTF. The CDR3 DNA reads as TGTGCCAGCAGCATATCTGACAGGGGTTACTATGGCTACACCTTC.

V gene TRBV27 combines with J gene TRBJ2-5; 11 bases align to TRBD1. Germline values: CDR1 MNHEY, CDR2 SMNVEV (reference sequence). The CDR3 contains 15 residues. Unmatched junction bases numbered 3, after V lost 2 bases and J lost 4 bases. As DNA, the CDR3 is TGTGCCAGCAGTTTAGGGGACAGGGGGGGAGAGACCCAGTACTTC. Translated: CASSLGDRGGETQYF.

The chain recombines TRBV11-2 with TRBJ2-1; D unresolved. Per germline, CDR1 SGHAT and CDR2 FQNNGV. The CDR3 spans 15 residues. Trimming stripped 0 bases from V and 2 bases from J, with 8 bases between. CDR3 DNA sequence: TGTGCCAGCAGCTTAGACGTTAATACCTACAATGAGCAGTTCTTC. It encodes CASSLDVNTYNEQFF.

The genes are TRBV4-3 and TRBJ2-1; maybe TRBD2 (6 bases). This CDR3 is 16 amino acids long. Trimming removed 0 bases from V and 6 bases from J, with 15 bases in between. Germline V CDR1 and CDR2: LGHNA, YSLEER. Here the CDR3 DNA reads TGCGCCAGCAGCCAAGACGGCGCGGGATGGGCCAATGAGCAGTTCTTC. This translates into CASSQDGAGWANEQFF.

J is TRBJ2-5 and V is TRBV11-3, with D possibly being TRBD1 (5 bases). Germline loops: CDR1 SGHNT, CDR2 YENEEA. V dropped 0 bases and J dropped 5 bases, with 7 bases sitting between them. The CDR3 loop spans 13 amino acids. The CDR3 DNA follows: TGTGCCAGCAGCTTAGACGCAGGGGAGACCCAGTACTTC. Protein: CASSLDAGETQYF.

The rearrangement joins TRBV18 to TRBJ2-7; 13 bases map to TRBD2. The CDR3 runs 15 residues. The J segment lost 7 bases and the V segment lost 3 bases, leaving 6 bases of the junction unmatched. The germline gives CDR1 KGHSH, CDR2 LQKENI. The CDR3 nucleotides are TGTGCCAGCTCACCGGGACTAGCGGGACCCTCTGAGCAGTACTTC. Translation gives CASSPGLAGPSEQYF.

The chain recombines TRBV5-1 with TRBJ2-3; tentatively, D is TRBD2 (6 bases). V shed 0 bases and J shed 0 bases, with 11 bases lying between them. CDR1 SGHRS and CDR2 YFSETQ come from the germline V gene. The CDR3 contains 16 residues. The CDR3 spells CASSLGLDYSTDTQYF. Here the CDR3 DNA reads TGCGCCAGCAGCTTGGGACTAGACTATAGCACAGATACGCAGTATTTT.